This T cell receptor (beta chain) was sequenced in a study of identical twins. Findings and caveats of the study: Beta clonotypes that were abundant in cord blood contained fewer insertions, a pattern absent from memory repertoires. Excess sharing by twins proved weaker in beta out-of-frame sequences. The study reached conclusions through statistical analysis that was cross-sectional, not following the same donors.

Germline loops: CDR1 SGHRS, CDR2 YFSETQ. V lost 1 base and J 2 bases, leaving 12 bases between the germline ends. This CDR3 comprises 16 residues. This clonotype was detected a few times. Its antigen is still unknown. TCRdb redid the calling of the 5' RACE reads with MiXCR, one entry per CDR3 protein. There are some 900,000 distinct CDR3 sequences in the sample; 10% to 15% occur only once, and 1.5% to 2% lies in the top ten. Another study also made use of these data, one on yellow fever vaccine responses in identical twins. From that paper: Twins reportedly mounted vaccine T cell responses that seemed partly convergent, partly personalized.

The source material was PBMCs. This sequence was found in a young woman in good health. J is TRBJ2-2 and V is TRBV5-1; no definite D call. This chain's CDR3 is CASSLWAIGNTGELFF. CDR3 bases: TGCGCCAGCAGCTTGTGGGCGATCGGAAACACCGGGGAGCTGTTTTTT.